This entry concerns a single T cell receptor (beta chain). The sample comes from a study of blood T cells in healthy people across ages. A second about 6 to 11 cycle PCR used barcoded and J-beta primers. TCRdb passed the 5' RACE reads through MiXCR, listing each CDR3 protein once. The sample lists 700,000 to 1,000,000 distinct CDR3 sequences; around 45% were seen once. Trimming took off 5 bases at V and 3 bases at J, with 17 bases between the two ends. CDR3 length equals 16 residues. Germline lookup yields CDR1 SEHNR and CDR2 FQNEAQ (reference sequence). This TCR came from a man aged 55 to 70 in good health. The sequencing sample was made of blood. The chain recombines TRBV7-9 with TRBJ2-1; no clear D gene. CDR3 nucleotides: TGTGCCAGCAGCGTGAAGGCGACGGGTATCTACAATGAGCAGTTCTTC. Translated, it gives CASSVKATGIYNEQFF.